The clone carrying this T cell receptor beta chain was seen a handful of times. The antigen remains undetermined. The CDR3 end is not reached by the read, which stops 3 residues before it; the germline J gene fills it in. The V end lost 4 bases, the J end lost 0 bases, and 13 bases lay between the germline ends. Germline CDR1 is SQVTM and CDR2 is ANQGSEA. This CDR3 region has 14 residues. This record comes from a study of T cell clonality in common variable immunodeficiency. Study findings and constraints: Authors noted CVID clonality's cause needs subpopulation repertoire sequencing. TCRbeta clonality was increased in CVID versus healthy controls. Reportedly, TCR beta sequences from common variable immunodeficiency showed fewer deletions and N-nucleotide insertions. CVID subjects shared fewer TCRbeta clones than healthy controls did.

Sequencing input was equivalent genomic DNA from CVID and controls. Clones were sequenced by immunoSEQ multiplex PCR, and TCRdb holds only the in-frame ones, with some missing. The repertoire yields about 12,000 clones, none seen only once; the top ten contain more than 5.5%. The sequence was collected from a human donor with common variable immunodeficiency. The V gene is TRBV29-1, the J gene TRBJ2-7; D gene unclear. The sequenced sample was peripheral blood mononuclear cells. The CDR3 is CSVGKTDNSYEQYF. The sequenced CDR3 bases are TGCAGCGTTGGCAAAACCGACAACTCCTACGAG.